The 28 T cell receptor beta chains listed next were all sequenced from one sample in a study of cytomegalovirus exposure and HLA in healthy donors. With 60 Vbeta and 13 Jbeta primers, the PCR was carried out. Some clones are missing from TCRdb's copy, which holds only in-frame ones; the method was immunoSEQ multiplex PCR. Found here are over 85,000 clones, 63% of them singletons; the top ten hold approximately 4.8%. The sequencing input was PBMCs. These receptor sequences come from a human donor in good health.

V and J are TRBV18 and TRBJ2-1, with 7 bases lining up with TRBD2. In germline, CDR1 is KGHSH, CDR2 LQKENI. Trimming cost V 3 bases and J 8 bases; bases outside gene matches: 16. CDR3 length: 17 residues. The DNA of the CDR3 is TGTGCCAGCTCACCTCCTCCTAGACTAGCAGGTGTGGATGAGCAGTTCTTC. Residues: CASSPPPRLAGVDEQFF.

This chain connects TRBV7-3 to TRBJ2-5; no reliable D call. The V gene's germline CDR1 is SGHTA and CDR2 FQGTGA. There are 15 residues in the CDR3. Between the trimmed V and J ends, which lost 2 bases and 5 bases, there was a span of 15 bases. CDR3 amino acids: CASSLFATREETQYF. In DNA form, the CDR3 reads TGTGCCAGCAGCTTATTTGCGACAAGAGAGGAGACCCAGTACTTC.

This clone was detected only a few times. The chain joins TRBV19 to TRBJ2-3, with 9 bases lining up with TRBD2. Trimming at V came to 3 bases and at J to 4 bases, leaving 5 bases not matched to a gene. Germline values: CDR1 LNHDA, CDR2 SQIVND (reference sequence). CDR3 length equals 15 residues. The CDR3 DNA reads as TGTGCCAGTAGTATTGGTAGCGGGAGCGCAGATACGCAGTATTTT. It specifies CASSIGSGSADTQYF.

This clone came up a few times. The chain is built from TRBV25-1 and TRBJ1-1; 8 positions agree with TRBD1. The CDR3 sequence is 14 residues long. Germline V lookup: CDR1 MGHDK, CDR2 SYGVNS. The junction had 6 bases not matched to a gene; V was cut back by 5 bases and J by 4 bases. The CDR3 protein is CASSKDRVSTEAFF. CDR3 DNA sequence: TGTGCCAGCAGTAAGGACAGGGTATCCACTGAAGCTTTCTTT.

V gene TRBV5-1 combines with J gene TRBJ1-1, with unresolved D. Looked up from germline, CDR1 is SGHRS and CDR2 is YFSETQ. V shed 1 base and J shed 3 bases, with 13 bases lying between them. There are 15 residues in the CDR3. CDR3 nucleotide sequence: TGCGCCAGCAGCTTGTTCGGGGTTGTGGACACTGAAGCTTTCTTT. The encoded protein is CASSLFGVVDTEAFF.

The rearrangement uses TRBV19 and TRBJ2-1, with 8 bases fitting TRBD1. Germline-derived CDR1 and CDR2 are LNHDA and SQIVND (reference sequence). The length of the CDR3 is 15 residues. The V segment lost 1 base and the J segment 5 bases; nucleotides outside the gene matches: 4. The CDR3 nucleotides read TGTGCCAGTAGTATAGGGCAGGGGGCCGACAATGAGCAGTTCTTC. This gives the protein CASSIGQGADNEQFF. The whole variable domain, filled in from reference TRBV19 and TRBJ2-1, reads DGGITQSPKYLFRKEGQNVTLSCEQNLNHDAMYWYRQDPGQGLRLIYYSQIVNDFQKGDIAEGYSVSREKKESFPLTVTSAQKNPTAFYLCASSIGQGADNEQFFGPGTRLTVL.

On this clone itself: Other DNA sequences in this sample translate to the same CDR3. The chain is built from TRBV28 and TRBJ1-5; D ambiguous. Germline CDR1 MDHEN, CDR2 SYDVKM. V dropped 6 bases and J dropped 2 bases, with 11 bases sitting between them. This CDR3 spans 14 amino acids. CDR3 amino acids: CASRGTHGNQPQHF. In DNA form, the CDR3 reads TGTGCCAGCAGGGGCACCCACGGCAATCAGCCCCAGCATTTT.

A few counts support this clone. CDR3 protein: CASSGGTGRVYGYTF. As DNA, the CDR3 is TGTGCCAGCAGTGGGGGGACTGGACGGGTGTATGGCTACACCTTC. This rearrangement joins TRBV25-1 to TRBJ1-2; maybe TRBD1 (5 bases). The CDR3 runs to 15 residues. Trimming stripped 4 bases from V and 5 bases from J, with 17 bases between. Germline assignment: CDR1 MGHDK and CDR2 SYGVNS.

V usage is TRBV11-2 and J usage is TRBJ1-1; no clear D gene. The CDR3 length is 12 residues. V lost 1 base and J lost 4, with 4 bases in between. The germline V gene has CDR1 SGHAT and CDR2 FQNNGV. Written as DNA, the CDR3 is TGTGCCAGCAGCTTAGCCGTCACTGAAGCTTTCTTT. It yields the protein CASSLAVTEAFF.

The chain is built from TRBV6-5 and TRBJ2-5; possibly TRBD1 for D (6 bases). CDR1 is MNHEY and CDR2 is SVGAGI in the germline V gene. The V and J ends lost 10 bases and 7 bases respectively, with 16 bases between them. CDR3 length: 12 amino acids. The CDR3 DNA sequence: TGTGCCACCAAGGGGGTCGGCGGGACCCAGTACTTC. It encodes CATKGVGGTQYF.

This clone was counted once. The chain couples TRBV7-2 to TRBJ2-1, with 9 bases identical to TRBD2. This CDR3 is 14 amino acids long. CDR1 and CDR2 (germline): SGHTA, FQGNSA. V was clipped by 4 bases and J by 3 bases; unmatched bases: 1. The CDR3 is CASSSSGVYNEQFF. Here the CDR3 DNA reads TGTGCCAGCAGCTCTAGCGGGGTCTACAATGAGCAGTTCTTC.

The genes are TRBV11-2 and TRBJ2-7; 9 bases are shared with TRBD2. Germline CDR1 is SGHAT and CDR2 is FQNNGV. J was trimmed by 6 bases and V by 5 bases; bases with no gene match: 11. This CDR3 is 15 amino acids long. DNA for the CDR3: TGTGCCAGCAGCGCGAGACGGCTAGCGGGACCCGAGCAGTACTTC. This translates into CASSARRLAGPEQYF.

This chain joins TRBV5-4 and TRBJ2-7; TRBD2 aligns across 8 bases. The CDR3 is made up of 15 amino acids. Per germline, CDR1 SGHNT and CDR2 YYREEE (reference sequence). V was clipped by 5 bases and J by 4 bases; unmatched bases: 11. CDR3 loop: CASREGSGGPYEQYF. The CDR3 nucleotides are TGTGCCAGCAGAGAAGGGAGCGGGGGCCCTTACGAGCAGTACTTC.

The chain recombines TRBV4-1 with TRBJ2-6; the D is unclear. CDR3 length equals 16 residues. Trimming stripped 0 bases from V and 2 bases from J, with 8 bases between. Germline-derived CDR1 and CDR2 are MGHRA and YSYEKL. The DNA of the CDR3 is TGCGCCAGCAGCCAAGATCATGTCCCTGGGGCCAACGTCCTGACTTTC. This encodes CASSQDHVPGANVLTF.

This clone came up a few times. The chain has TRBV5-1 and TRBJ2-3; 7 bases line up with TRBD2. With V trimmed by 4 bases and J by 8 bases, 10 bases remained unmatched. This CDR3 spans 14 amino acids. Germline CDR1 SGHRS, CDR2 YFSETQ. CDR3 coding DNA: TGCGCCAGCAGCACCGGACTAGGAGTTAGTACGCAGTATTTT. It yields the protein CASSTGLGVSTQYF.

About this clone: Mismatch with germline at one junction end may stem from a read error. This chain links TRBV5-6 with TRBJ2-1; the D gene is possibly TRBD1 (6 bases). The CDR3 contains 16 residues. Germline CDR1 reads SGHDT; CDR2 reads YYEEEE. This CDR3 reads CASGLFRQGSYNEQFF. CDR3 DNA sequence: TGTGCCAGCGGCTTGTTCCGGCAGGGGAGTTACAATGAGCAGTTCTTC.

CDR3 protein: CASRREGGLTYNEQFF. The CDR3 DNA sequence: TGTGCCAGCAGGCGGGAGGGGGGGCTTACCTACAATGAGCAGTTCTTC. The J gene is TRBJ2-1, the V gene TRBV5-6; 9 nucleotides align to TRBD2. The germline CDR1 and CDR2 sequences are SGHDT and YYEEEE. CDR3 length equals 16 residues. Trimming at V came to 5 bases and at J to 2 bases, leaving 8 bases not matched to a gene.

This rearrangement joins TRBV7-9 to TRBJ2-3; possibly TRBD1 for D (6 bases). Germline V lookup: CDR1 SEHNR, CDR2 FQNEAQ (reference sequence). The CDR3 is 17 residues long. V shed 5 bases and J shed 2 bases, with 20 bases lying between them. In DNA, the CDR3 is TGTGCCAGCAGCCCACGGCGGACAGAGTTTTTCACAGATACGCAGTATTTT. Translating it yields CASSPRRTEFFTDTQYF.

The rearrangement uses TRBV7-9 and TRBJ2-7, with TRBD1 matching 10 bases. V trimming: 5 bases; J trimming: 6 bases; junction bases outside the gene matches: 7. Germline lookup yields CDR1 SEHNR and CDR2 FQNEAQ (reference sequence). The CDR3 covers 14 residues. CDR3 bases: TGTGCCAGCAGCCCCTGGACAGGGGGAGGCGAGCAGTACTTC. This sequence encodes CASSPWTGGGEQYF.

V and J are TRBV30 and TRBJ2-7, with D possibly TRBD1 on 5 matching bases. V lost 2 bases and J 2 bases, leaving 10 bases between the germline ends. Germline V lookup: CDR1 GTSNPN, CDR2 SVGIG (reference sequence). This CDR3 contains 13 residues. The CDR3 bases are TGTGCCTGGAGTCTGGGGCCGACCTACGAGCAGTACTTC. Translating gives CAWSLGPTYEQYF.

The CDR3 sequence: CASSLPGHGNTEAFF. The DNA for the CDR3 is TGTGCCAGCAGTCTACCGGGACATGGGAACACTGAAGCTTTCTTT. This chain connects TRBV28 to TRBJ1-1; a weak D match, TRBD1 (6 bases). The CDR3 is made up of 15 amino acids. The V end lost 5 bases, the J end lost 1 base, and 14 bases lay between the germline ends. Germline CDR1 and CDR2: MDHEN and SYDVKM. Combining the CDR3 with reference TRBV28 and TRBJ1-1 gives the whole variable domain DVKVTQSSRYLVKRTGEKVFLECVQDMDHENMFWYRQDPGLGLRLIYFSYDVKMKEKGDIPEGYSVSREKKERFSLILESASTNQTSMYLCASSLPGHGNTEAFFGQGTRLTVV.

The rearrangement links TRBV7-9 to TRBJ2-7; 7 positions agree with TRBD1. V lost 3 bases to trimming and J lost 3 bases; unmatched junction nucleotides: 2. This CDR3 region has 13 residues. Germline loops: CDR1 SEHNR, CDR2 FQNEAQ (reference sequence). The DNA for the CDR3 is TGTGCCAGCAGCTTTGGGACAGACTACGAGCAGTACTTC. Protein: CASSFGTDYEQYF.

The chain is built from TRBV18 and TRBJ1-3; no clear D gene. Germline V CDR1 and CDR2: KGHSH, LQKENI. The CDR3 is 16 amino acids. The ends were cut back, 3 bases at V and 4 bases at J, with 16 bases in the middle. The CDR3 loop reads CASSPRERRKGNTIYF. CDR3 nucleotide sequence: TGTGCCAGCTCACCGAGGGAGCGACGAAAAGGAAACACCATATATTTT.

The V gene is TRBV2, the J gene TRBJ2-1; TRBD2 matches at 14 bases. The V segment lost 6 bases and the J segment 10 bases; nucleotides outside the gene matches: 8. Per the germline V gene, CDR1 is SNHLY and CDR2 is FYNNEI. The CDR3 has 15 residues. The CDR3 region is CASRVIGLAGGEQFF. In nucleotides, the CDR3 is TGTGCCAGCAGGGTGATAGGACTAGCGGGGGGCGAGCAGTTCTTC.

This clone has just a few counts. V usage is TRBV30 and J usage is TRBJ2-2; D is possibly TRBD1 (6 bases). The CDR3 is 14 amino acids. Trimming left V 4 bases short and J 5 bases short, with 14 bases between. The germline gives CDR1 GTSNPN, CDR2 SVGIG (reference sequence). As DNA, the CDR3 is TGTGCCTGGAACATAGGACAGAGGACCGGGGAGCTGTTTTTT. Translated, it gives CAWNIGQRTGELFF.

The chain combines TRBV6-1 with TRBJ1-1; D uncertain. The CDR3 extends over 11 amino acids. Germline CDR1 reads MNHNS; CDR2 reads SASEGT. Between the trimmed V and J ends, which lost 11 bases and 4 bases, there was a span of 11 bases. In DNA, the CDR3 is TGTGCCCACAACCCGGGCACTGAAGCTTTCTTT. Its translation: CAHNPGTEAFF.

The rearrangement links TRBV6-5 to TRBJ2-3, with a tentative D call TRBD2 (5 bases). V was cut by 9 bases and J by 3 bases, with 10 bases left in between. Germline-derived CDR1 and CDR2 are MNHEY and SVGAGI. This CDR3 has 12 residues. The CDR3 is CASSRGTDTQYF. The CDR3 DNA sequence: TGTGCCAGTAGCCGCGGGACAGATACGCAGTATTTT.

The chain carries TRBV15 and TRBJ1-2, with D perhaps TRBD1 (5 bases). V lost 4 bases to trimming and J lost 4 bases, with 19 bases between them. Germline V gene data show CDR1 as LNHNV and CDR2 as YYDKDF (reference sequence). This CDR3 has 16 residues. CDR3 region: CATSITPLDSFYGYTF. DNA of the CDR3: TGTGCCACCAGCATCACCCCTCTTGACAGCTTCTATGGCTACACCTTC.